Listed here is a single T cell receptor (beta chain). The data stem from a study of blood T cell repertoires in COVID-19. Study summary: Both acute and convalescent COVID-19 samples were obtained from the United States, Italy and Spain.

The CDR3 has 17 residues. The germline gives CDR1 SGDLS, CDR2 YYNGEE. With 0 bases clipped from V and 6 bases from J, the junction kept 11 bases outside the gene matches. Profiling relied on immunoSEQ multiplex PCR, and the TCRdb table lists in-frame clones only, not all of them. This table holds 50,000 to 75,000 clones, 90% to 95% found once. The clonotype was recovered from a human donor in a cohort sampled during active COVID-19. The J gene is TRBJ2-1, the V gene TRBV9; TRBD2 agrees at 8 bases. Input material: peripheral blood. The CDR3 sequence: CASSVAWASGSTNEQFF. The CDR3 DNA reads TGTGCCAGCAGCGTAGCTTGGGCTAGCGGGTCAACCAATGAGCAGTTCTTC.